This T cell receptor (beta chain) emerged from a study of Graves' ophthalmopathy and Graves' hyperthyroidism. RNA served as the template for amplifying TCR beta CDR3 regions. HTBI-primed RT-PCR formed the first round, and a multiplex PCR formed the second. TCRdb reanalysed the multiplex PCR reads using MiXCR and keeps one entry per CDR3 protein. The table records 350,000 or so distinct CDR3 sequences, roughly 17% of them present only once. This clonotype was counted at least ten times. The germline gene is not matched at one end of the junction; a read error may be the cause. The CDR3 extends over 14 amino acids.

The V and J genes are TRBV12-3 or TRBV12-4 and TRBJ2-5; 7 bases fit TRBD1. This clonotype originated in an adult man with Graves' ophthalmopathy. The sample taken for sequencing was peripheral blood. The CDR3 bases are TGTGCCAGCGGCCGGGACAGACCACAAGAGCCCCAGTACTTC. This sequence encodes CASGRDRPQEPQYF.